The source of this TCR beta chain is a study of T-cell memory formation after mild COVID-19. Study information: In these data, TCR clusters were largely donor specific. Study conclusions and caveats: Of the contracting clones, CD4+ ones lay mainly in CM and EM, and CD8+ ones in EMRA. Pre-infection memory held some responding clones, suggesting pre-existing cross-reactive T cells responded. A balance of CD4 and CD8 characterized clones contracting day 15 to 85, whereas later expanders leaned CD4+.

The CDR3 has 15 residues. Trimming took off 3 bases at V and 4 bases at J, with 15 bases between the two ends. TCRdb passed the 5' RACE reads through MiXCR, listing each CDR3 protein once. The sample has roughly 450,000 distinct CDR3 sequences, around a sixth seen once. This clonotype was counted only a few times. The antigen is undetermined. Sequencing was performed on PBMCs or a T cell subset sorted from them (not recorded which). This receptor was taken from an adult woman who had mild COVID-19 (a few samples of this study predate the infection). Cell type and time point are not known. The chain uses TRBV12-3 or TRBV12-4 and TRBJ2-5; D may be TRBD1 (6 bases). The CDR3 protein is CASSLRLQGRETQYF. The CDR3 bases are TGTGCCAGCAGTTTGCGTTTACAGGGCAGAGAGACCCAGTACTTC.